This paragraph covers one T cell receptor (beta chain) sequence. Its antigen is as yet unknown. Germline V lookup: CDR1 SGHDN, CDR2 FVKESK. The CDR3 runs 15 residues. The V and J ends lost 1 base and 6 bases respectively, with 16 bases between them. The sample originates from a study of post-analysis software for immune sequencing data. For the study at large: Recorded disease courses covered relapsing-remitting, secondary progressive and progressive-relapsing multiple sclerosis. Some patients had no subtype annotation.

Unique molecular identifiers were built into the TCR beta cDNA libraries. Each batch of roughly 0.9 to 11 million T cells produced around 460,000 cDNA molecules. A single record per CDR3 protein comes from TCRdb applying MiXCR to the PCR reads. This sample has more than 500,000 distinct CDR3 sequences; around a third occur once, and the top ten carry approximately 6%. Study conclusions and caveats: Batch-matched samples strongly co-clustered by F measure. Controls significantly exceeded multiple sclerosis patients in normalized Chao1 diversity. Compared with controls, patients had more of 4 to 6 TRBV segments, including TRBV5-6, TRBV5-1 and TRBV20-1.

The clonotype originates from a girl under 18 with multiple sclerosis. The sequencing input was blood. The chain joins TRBV14 to TRBJ2-7, with a weak D call TRBD2 (6 bases). The CDR3, as DNA: TGTGCCAGCAGCCAAGTCGCGCGGGGACCCGGCGAGCAGTACTTC. It is translated as CASSQVARGPGEQYF.